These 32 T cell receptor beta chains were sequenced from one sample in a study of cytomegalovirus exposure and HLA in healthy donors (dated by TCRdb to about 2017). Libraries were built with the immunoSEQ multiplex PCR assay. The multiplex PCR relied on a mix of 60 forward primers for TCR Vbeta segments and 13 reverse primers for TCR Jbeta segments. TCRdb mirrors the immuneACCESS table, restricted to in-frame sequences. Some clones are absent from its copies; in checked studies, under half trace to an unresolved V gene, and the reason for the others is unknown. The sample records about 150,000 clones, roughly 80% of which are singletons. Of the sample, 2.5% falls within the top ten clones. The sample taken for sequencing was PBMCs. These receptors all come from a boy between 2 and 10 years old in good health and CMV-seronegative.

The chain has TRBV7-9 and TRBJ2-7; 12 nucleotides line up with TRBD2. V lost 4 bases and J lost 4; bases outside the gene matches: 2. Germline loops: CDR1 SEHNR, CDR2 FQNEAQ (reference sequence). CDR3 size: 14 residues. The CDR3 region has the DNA TGTGCCAGCAGCTCTACTAGCGGGGGGTACGAGCAGTACTTC. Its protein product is CASSSTSGGYEQYF.

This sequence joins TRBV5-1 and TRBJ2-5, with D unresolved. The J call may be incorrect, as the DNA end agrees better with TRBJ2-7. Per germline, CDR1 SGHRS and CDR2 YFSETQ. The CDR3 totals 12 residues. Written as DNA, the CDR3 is TGCGCCAGCAGCTTGAAACCCTACGAGCAGTACTTC. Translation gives CASSLKPYEQYF.

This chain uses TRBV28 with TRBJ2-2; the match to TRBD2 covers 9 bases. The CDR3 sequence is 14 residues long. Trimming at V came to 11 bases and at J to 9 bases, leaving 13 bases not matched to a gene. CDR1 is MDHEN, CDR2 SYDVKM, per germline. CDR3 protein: CASKSGGRARELFF. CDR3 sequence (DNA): TGTGCCTCCAAAAGCGGGGGGCGGGCCCGGGAGCTGTTTTTT.

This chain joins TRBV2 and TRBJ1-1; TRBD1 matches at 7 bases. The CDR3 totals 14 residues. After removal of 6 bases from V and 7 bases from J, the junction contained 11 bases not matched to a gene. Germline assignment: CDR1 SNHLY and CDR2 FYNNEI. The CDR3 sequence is CASRGLKGADEAFF. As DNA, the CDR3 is TGTGCCAGCAGAGGGTTGAAGGGGGCGGATGAAGCTTTCTTT.

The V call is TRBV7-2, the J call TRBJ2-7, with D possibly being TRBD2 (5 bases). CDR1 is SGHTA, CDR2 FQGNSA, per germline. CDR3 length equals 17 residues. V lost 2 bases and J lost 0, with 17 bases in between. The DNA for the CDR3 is TGTGCCAGCAGCTTAAACGGGGTCGCAGGACTCTCCTACGAGCAGTACTTC. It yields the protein CASSLNGVAGLSYEQYF.

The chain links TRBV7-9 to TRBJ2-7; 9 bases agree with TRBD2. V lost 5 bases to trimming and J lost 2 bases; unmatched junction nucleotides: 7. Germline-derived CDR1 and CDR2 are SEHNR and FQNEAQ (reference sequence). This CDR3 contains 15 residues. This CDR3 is CASSRGGGGPYEQYF. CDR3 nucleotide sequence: TGTGCCAGCAGCAGAGGCGGGGGGGGTCCCTACGAGCAGTACTTC.

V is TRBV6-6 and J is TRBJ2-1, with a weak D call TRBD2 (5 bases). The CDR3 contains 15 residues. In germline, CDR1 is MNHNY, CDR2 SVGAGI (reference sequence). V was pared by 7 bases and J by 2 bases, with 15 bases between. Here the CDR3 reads CASTMLPGAYNEQFF. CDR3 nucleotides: TGTGCCAGCACCATGCTGCCCGGGGCCTACAATGAGCAGTTCTTC.

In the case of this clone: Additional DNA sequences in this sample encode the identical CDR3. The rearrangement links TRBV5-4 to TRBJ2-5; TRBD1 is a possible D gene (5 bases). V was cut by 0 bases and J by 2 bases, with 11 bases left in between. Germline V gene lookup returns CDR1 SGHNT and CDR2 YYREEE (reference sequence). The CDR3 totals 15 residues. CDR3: CASSLGGRAQETQYF. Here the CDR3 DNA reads TGTGCCAGCAGCTTGGGGGGCAGGGCACAAGAGACCCAGTACTTC.

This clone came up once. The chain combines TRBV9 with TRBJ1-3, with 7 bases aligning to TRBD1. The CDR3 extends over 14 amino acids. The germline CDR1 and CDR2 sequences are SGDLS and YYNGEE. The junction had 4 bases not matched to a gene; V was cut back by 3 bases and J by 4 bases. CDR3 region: CASSGRQGGNTIYF. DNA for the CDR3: TGTGCCAGCAGCGGAAGACAGGGCGGAAACACCATATATTTT. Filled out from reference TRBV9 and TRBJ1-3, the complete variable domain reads DSGVTQTPKHLITATGQRVTLRCSPRSGDLSVYWYQQSLDQGLQFLIQYYNGEERAKGNILERFSAQQFPDLHSELNLSSLELGDSALYFCASSGRQGGNTIYFGEGSWLTVV.

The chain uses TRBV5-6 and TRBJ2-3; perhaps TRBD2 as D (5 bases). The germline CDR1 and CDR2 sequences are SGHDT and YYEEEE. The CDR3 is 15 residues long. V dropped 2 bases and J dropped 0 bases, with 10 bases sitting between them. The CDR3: CASSLFRTSTDTQYF. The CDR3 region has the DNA TGTGCCAGCAGCTTATTCAGGACTAGCACAGATACGCAGTATTTT.

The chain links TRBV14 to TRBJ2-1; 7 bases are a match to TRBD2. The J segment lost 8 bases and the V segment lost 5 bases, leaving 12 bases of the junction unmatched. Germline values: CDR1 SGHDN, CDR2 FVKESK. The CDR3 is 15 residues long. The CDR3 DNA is TGTGCCAGCAGCATACTACCGGGGGGTAGGGATGAGCAGTTCTTC. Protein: CASSILPGGRDEQFF.

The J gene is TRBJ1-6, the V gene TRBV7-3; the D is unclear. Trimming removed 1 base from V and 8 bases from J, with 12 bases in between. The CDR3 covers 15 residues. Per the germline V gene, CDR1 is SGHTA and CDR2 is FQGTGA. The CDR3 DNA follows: TGTGCCAGCAGCTTAAATCCGGGTTGGGATTCACCCCTCCACTTT. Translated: CASSLNPGWDSPLHF.

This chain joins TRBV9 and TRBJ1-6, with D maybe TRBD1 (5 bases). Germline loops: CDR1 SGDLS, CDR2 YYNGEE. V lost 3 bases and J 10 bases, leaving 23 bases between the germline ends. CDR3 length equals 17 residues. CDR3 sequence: CASSAEGQGSRGSPLHF. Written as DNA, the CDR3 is TGTGCCAGCAGCGCGGAGGGCCAAGGATCGCGGGGCTCACCCCTCCACTTT.

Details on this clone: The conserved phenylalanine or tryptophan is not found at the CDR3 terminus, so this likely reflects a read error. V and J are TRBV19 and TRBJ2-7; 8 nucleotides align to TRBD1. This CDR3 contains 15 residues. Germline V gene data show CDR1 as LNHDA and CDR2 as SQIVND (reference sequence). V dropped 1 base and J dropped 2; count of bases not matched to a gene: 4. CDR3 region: CASSIGTGKPYEQYL. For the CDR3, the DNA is TGTGCCAGTAGTATAGGGACAGGGAAACCCTACGAGCAGTACCTC.

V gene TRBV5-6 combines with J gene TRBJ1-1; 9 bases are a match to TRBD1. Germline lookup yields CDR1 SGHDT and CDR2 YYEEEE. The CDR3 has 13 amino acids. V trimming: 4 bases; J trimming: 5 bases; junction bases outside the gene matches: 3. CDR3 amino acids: CASSGTGWTEAFF. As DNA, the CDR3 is TGTGCCAGCAGCGGGACAGGGTGGACTGAAGCTTTCTTT.

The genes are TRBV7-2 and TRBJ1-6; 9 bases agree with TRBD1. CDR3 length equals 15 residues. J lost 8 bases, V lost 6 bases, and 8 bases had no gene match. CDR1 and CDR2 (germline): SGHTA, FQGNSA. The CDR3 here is CASSRTGQGDSPLHF. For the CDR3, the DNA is TGTGCCAGCAGTAGGACGGGACAGGGTGATTCACCCCTCCACTTT.

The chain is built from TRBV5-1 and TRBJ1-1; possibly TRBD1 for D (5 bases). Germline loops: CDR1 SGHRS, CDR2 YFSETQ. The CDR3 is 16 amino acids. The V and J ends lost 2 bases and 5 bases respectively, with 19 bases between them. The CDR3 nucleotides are TGCGCCAGCAGCTTTGACCCTGCAGGGAGGGGAACTGAAGCTTTCTTT. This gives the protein CASSFDPAGRGTEAFF.

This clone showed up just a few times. In DNA, the CDR3 is TGTGCCAGCGAGGGACTCGGAAATGAGCAGTTCTTC. It is translated as CASEGLGNEQFF. The chain carries TRBV7-9 and TRBJ2-1; D might be TRBD2 (6 bases). CDR3 length: 12 residues. Trimming took off 8 bases at V and 7 bases at J, with 12 bases between the two ends. The germline V gene encodes CDR1 SEHNR and CDR2 FQNEAQ (reference sequence).

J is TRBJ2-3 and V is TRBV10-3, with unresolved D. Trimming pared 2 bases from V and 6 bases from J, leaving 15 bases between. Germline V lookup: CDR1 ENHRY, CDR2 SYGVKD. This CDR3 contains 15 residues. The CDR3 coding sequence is TGTGCCATCAGTGAGCCCAGCGAGGTCCGGGATACGCAGTATTTT. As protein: CAISEPSEVRDTQYF.

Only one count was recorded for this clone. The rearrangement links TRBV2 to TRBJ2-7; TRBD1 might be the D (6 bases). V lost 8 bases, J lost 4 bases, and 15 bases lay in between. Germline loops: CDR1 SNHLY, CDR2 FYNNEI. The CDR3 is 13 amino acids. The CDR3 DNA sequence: TGTGCCAGCCATCCAGGGGTGGGGTACGAGCAGTACTTC. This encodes CASHPGVGYEQYF. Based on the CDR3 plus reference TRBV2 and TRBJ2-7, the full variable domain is EPEVTQTPSHQVTQMGQEVILRCVPISNHLYFYWYRQILGQKVEFLVSFYNNEISEKSEIFDDQFSVERPDGSNFTLKIRSTKLEDSAMYFCASHPGVGYEQYFGPGTRLTVT.

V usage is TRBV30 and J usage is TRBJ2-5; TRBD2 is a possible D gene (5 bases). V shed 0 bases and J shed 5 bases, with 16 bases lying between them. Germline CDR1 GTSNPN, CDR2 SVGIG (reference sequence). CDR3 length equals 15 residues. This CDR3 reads CAWSVLVGMGETQYF. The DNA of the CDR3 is TGTGCCTGGAGTGTATTAGTCGGGATGGGGGAGACCCAGTACTTC.

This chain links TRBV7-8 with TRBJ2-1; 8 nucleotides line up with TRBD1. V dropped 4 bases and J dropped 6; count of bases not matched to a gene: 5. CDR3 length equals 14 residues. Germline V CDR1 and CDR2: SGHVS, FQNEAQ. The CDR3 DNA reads TGTGCCAGCAGCTCCCGACAGGGGACCAATGAGCAGTTCTTC. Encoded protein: CASSSRQGTNEQFF.

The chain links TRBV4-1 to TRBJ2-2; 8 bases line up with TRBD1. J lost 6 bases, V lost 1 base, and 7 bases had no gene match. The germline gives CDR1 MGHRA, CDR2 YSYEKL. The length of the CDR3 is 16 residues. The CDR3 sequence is CASSQGTGKVAGELFF. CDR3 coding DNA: TGCGCCAGCAGCCAAGGGACAGGGAAGGTAGCCGGGGAGCTGTTTTTT.

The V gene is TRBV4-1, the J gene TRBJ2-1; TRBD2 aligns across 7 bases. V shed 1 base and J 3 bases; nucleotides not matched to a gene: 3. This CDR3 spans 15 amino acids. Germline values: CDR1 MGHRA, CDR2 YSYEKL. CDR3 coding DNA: TGCGCCAGCAGCCAAGGGCTAGCGGACTACAATGAGCAGTTCTTC. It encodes CASSQGLADYNEQFF.

The CDR3 loop is CATTRVSTDTQYF. CDR3 nucleotide sequence: TGTGCCACCACCCGGGTTAGCACAGATACGCAGTATTTT. The rearrangement links TRBV28 to TRBJ2-3; D is undetermined. V was clipped by 10 bases and J by 0 bases, with 11 bases between them. CDR3 length: 13 amino acids. Germline V CDR1 and CDR2: MDHEN, SYDVKM.

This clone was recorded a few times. In DNA, the CDR3 is TGTGCCAGCTCACCACGATCGGAACAGCCTAAGACCCAGTACTTC. Its protein product is CASSPRSEQPKTQYF. The chain is built from TRBV18 and TRBJ2-5, with D unclear. The V and J ends lost 1 base and 6 bases respectively, with 15 bases between them. Germline V gene sequence: CDR1 KGHSH, CDR2 LQKENI. The CDR3 sequence is 15 residues long.

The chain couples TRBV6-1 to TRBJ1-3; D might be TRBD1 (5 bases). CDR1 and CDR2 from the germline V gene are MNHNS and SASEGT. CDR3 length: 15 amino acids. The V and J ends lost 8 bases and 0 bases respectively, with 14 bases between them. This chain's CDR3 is CASGQQQFSGNTIYF. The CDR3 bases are TGTGCCAGCGGACAACAACAGTTCTCTGGAAACACCATATATTTT.

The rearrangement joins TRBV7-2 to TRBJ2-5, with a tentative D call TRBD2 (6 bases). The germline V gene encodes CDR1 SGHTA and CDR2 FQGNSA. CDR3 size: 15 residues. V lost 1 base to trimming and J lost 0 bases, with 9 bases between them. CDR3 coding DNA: TGTGCCAGCAGCTTAGGCGGGGCAGACCAAGAGACCCAGTACTTC. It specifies CASSLGGADQETQYF.

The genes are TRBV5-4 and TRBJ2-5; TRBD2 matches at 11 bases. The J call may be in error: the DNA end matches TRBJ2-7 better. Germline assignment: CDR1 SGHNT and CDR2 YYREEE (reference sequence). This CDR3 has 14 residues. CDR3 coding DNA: TGTGCCAGCAGCTTAACTAGCGGGAGTGGCGAGCAGTACTTC. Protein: CASSLTSGSGEQYF.

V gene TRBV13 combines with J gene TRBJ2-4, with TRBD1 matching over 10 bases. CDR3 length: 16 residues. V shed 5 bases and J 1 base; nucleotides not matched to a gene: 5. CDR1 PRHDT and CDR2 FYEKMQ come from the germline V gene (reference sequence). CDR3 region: CASSHPGQGAKNIQYF. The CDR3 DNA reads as TGTGCCAGCAGCCATCCGGGACAGGGGGCCAAAAACATTCAGTACTTC.

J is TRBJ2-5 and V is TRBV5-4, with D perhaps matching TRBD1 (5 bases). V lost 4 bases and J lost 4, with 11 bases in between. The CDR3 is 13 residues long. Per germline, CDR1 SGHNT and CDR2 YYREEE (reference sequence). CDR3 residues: CASSGARAETQYF. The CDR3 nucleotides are TGTGCCAGCAGCGGCGCCAGGGCAGAGACCCAGTACTTC.

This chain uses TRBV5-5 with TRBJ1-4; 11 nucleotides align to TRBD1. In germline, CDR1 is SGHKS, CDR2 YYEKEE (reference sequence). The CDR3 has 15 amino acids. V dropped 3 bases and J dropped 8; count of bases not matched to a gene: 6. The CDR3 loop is CASSSPDRGLEKLFF. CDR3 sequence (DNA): TGTGCCAGCAGCTCCCCGGACAGGGGGCTCGAAAAACTGTTTTTT.